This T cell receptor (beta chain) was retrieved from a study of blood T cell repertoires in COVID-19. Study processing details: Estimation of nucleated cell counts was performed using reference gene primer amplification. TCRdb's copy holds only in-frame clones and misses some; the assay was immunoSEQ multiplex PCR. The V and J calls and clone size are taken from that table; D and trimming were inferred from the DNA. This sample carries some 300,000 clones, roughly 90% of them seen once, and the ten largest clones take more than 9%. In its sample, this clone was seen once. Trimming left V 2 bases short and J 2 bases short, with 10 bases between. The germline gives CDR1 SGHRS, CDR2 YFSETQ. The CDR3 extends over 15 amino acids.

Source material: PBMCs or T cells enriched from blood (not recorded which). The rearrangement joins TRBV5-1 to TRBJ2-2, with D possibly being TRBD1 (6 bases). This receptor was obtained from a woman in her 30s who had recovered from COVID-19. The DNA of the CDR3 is TGCGCCAGCAGCTTCTCGGACAGTAACACCGGGGAGCTGTTTTTT. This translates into CASSFSDSNTGELFF. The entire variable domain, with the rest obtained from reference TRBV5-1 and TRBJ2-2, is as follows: KAGVTQTPRYLIKTRGQQVTLSCSPISGHRSVSWYQQTPGQGLQFLFEYFSETQRNKGNFPGRFSGRQFSNSRSEMNVSTLELGDSALYLCASSFSDSNTGELFFGEGSRLTVL.